These T cell receptor beta chains were read from a single sample in a study of T-cell reconstitution after alpha-beta-depleted transplantation in children. TCRdb redid the calling of the PCR reads with MiXCR, one entry per CDR3 protein. This sample carries over 120,000 distinct CDR3 sequences, 8% to 10% of them seen once, and the ten largest clones take about a sixth. The specimen comprised PBMCs, mostly from graft donor cells, sampled 180 days after TCRalphabeta/CD19-depleted stem cell transplant. The source is a female patient aged 2-9 years who had a stem cell transplant for congenital amegakaryocytic thrombocytopenia, so the T cells may come from the graft donor. Each CDR3 is given with its conserved first and last residue. A D gene is named only where the DNA matches it firmly. Where a row states a size, it is once, few, many or the class of an expanded clone; other rows omit it.

V: TRBV4-2; J: TRBJ2-4; size: few; D: -; DNA: TGTGCCAGCAGCCAAGATCATTGGGACAACAAAAACATTCAGTACTTC; CDR3: CASSQDHWDNKNIQYF
V: TRBV12-3/TRBV12-4; J: TRBJ2-7; size: -; D: -; DNA: TGTGCCAGCAGTTATCGAAAGGACTACGAGCAGTACTTC; CDR3: CASSYRKDYEQYF
V: TRBV7-2; J: TRBJ1-1; size: many; D: -; DNA: TGTGCCAGCAGCTTAGCTGCACGCACTGAAGCTTTCTTT; CDR3: CASSLAARTEAFF
V: TRBV3-1; J: TRBJ2-3; size: few; D: -; DNA: TGTGCCAGCAGCACCTACCCGGATACGCAGTATTTT; CDR3: CASSTYPDTQYF
V: TRBV7-2; J: TRBJ2-5; size: many; D: -; DNA: TGTGCCAGCAGCGCCCACCAGGGTCGGCCTGAGACCCAGTACTTC; CDR3: CASSAHQGRPETQYF
V: TRBV10-3; J: TRBJ2-1; size: many; D: -; DNA: TGTGCCATCAGTGGTCCAGCCGGGACGGCGACGGTGTTCTTC; CDR3: CAISGPAGTATVFF
V: TRBV6-5; J: TRBJ1-4; size: many; D: TRBD1; DNA: TGTGCCAGCAGTTACAACAGGGGGCTGGAAAAACTGTTTTTT; CDR3: CASSYNRGLEKLFF
V: TRBV5-1; J: TRBJ2-1; size: many; D: -; DNA: TGCGCCAGCAGCATGGACAGCCCTCGCTCCTACAATGAGCAGTTCTTC; CDR3: CASSMDSPRSYNEQFF
V: TRBV7-9; J: TRBJ1-2; size: -; D: -; DNA: TGTGCCAGCAGCTTTCCAGAAGATGGCTACACCTTC; CDR3: CASSFPEDGYTF
V: TRBV29-1; J: TRBJ1-2; size: many; D: -; DNA: TGCAGCGCGCGGACCGTTAACTATGGCTACACCTTC; CDR3: CSARTVNYGYTF